These 27 T cell receptor beta chains were sequenced from one sample in a study of CD8+ T cells in alopecia areata. Extracted RNA was reverse transcribed into cDNA, the sequencing template. Data came from immunoSEQ multiplex PCR; TCRdb stores just in-frame clones and leaves some out. The sample lists about 200,000 clones; 50% to 70% were seen once. The specimen was CD4+ T cells sorted from blood, collected at week 0. All receptors come from a human donor with alopecia areata.

This chain links TRBV19 with TRBJ1-2, with TRBD1 matching 8 bases. The CDR3 totals 15 residues. V dropped 8 bases and J dropped 5; count of bases not matched to a gene: 13. The V gene's germline CDR1 is LNHDA and CDR2 SQIVND (reference sequence). The DNA of the CDR3 is TGTGCCAGTTCGGACAGGGCGTCTGACTCGTATGGCTACACCTTC. Its protein is CASSDRASDSYGYTF. The full variable domain, rest sourced from reference TRBV19 and TRBJ1-2, is DGGITQSPKYLFRKEGQNVTLSCEQNLNHDAMYWYRQDPGQGLRLIYYSQIVNDFQKGDIAEGYSVSREKKESFPLTVTSAQKNPTAFYLCASSDRASDSYGYTFGSGTRLTVV.

The sample holds a few counts of this clone. V gene TRBV9 combines with J gene TRBJ1-3, with D hard to call. V was clipped by 4 bases and J by 3 bases, with 14 bases between them. Looked up from germline, CDR1 is SGDLS and CDR2 is YYNGEE. CDR3 length: 15 residues. CDR3 residues: CASSPRTGDGNTIYF. As DNA, the CDR3 is TGTGCCAGCAGCCCTCGTACCGGGGATGGAAACACCATATATTTT.

The CDR3 DNA is TGTGCCTGGAGTGTACAGGGGACAGCCTATGGCTACACCTTC. It is translated as CAWSVQGTAYGYTF. The rearrangement uses TRBV30 and TRBJ1-2; 7 bases match TRBD1. The CDR3 is 14 amino acids. The germline V gene has CDR1 GTSNPN and CDR2 SVGIG (reference sequence). V gave up 0 bases and J gave up 4 bases; unmatched junction bases: 5.

This rearrangement joins TRBV10-3 to TRBJ2-7, with 9 bases identical to TRBD1. Trimming cost V 4 bases and J 4 bases; bases outside gene matches: 5. The CDR3 spans 14 residues. Germline CDR1 and CDR2: ENHRY and SYGVKD. In DNA, the CDR3 is TGTGCCATCAGTGCCGGGACAGGGACATACGAGCAGTACTTC. Translated, it gives CAISAGTGTYEQYF.

The chain combines TRBV5-4 with TRBJ1-2; D ambiguous. Trimming took off 0 bases at V and 3 bases at J, with 6 bases between the two ends. CDR1 and CDR2 (germline): SGHNT, YYREEE (reference sequence). The CDR3 contains 13 residues. CDR3 coding DNA: TGTGCCAGCAGCTTGGTGCTGGACTATGGCTACACCTTC. As protein: CASSLVLDYGYTF.

The V and J genes are TRBV7-7 and TRBJ1-1; D is perhaps TRBD1 (6 bases). There are 13 residues in the CDR3. The germline V gene encodes CDR1 SSHAT and CDR2 FNYEAQ (reference sequence). The ends were cut back, 8 bases at V and 0 bases at J, with 10 bases in the middle. The CDR3 sequence: CASAGQLNTEAFF. The CDR3 nucleotides read TGTGCCAGCGCTGGACAGTTGAACACTGAAGCTTTCTTT.

The V call is TRBV27, the J call TRBJ1-2, with 9 bases fitting TRBD1. J gave up 2 bases and V 7 bases, and 8 bases lay outside the gene matches. The CDR3 contains 15 residues. The germline V gene has CDR1 MNHEY and CDR2 SMNVEV (reference sequence). CDR3 protein: CASKRGTGQNYGYTF. In nucleotides, the CDR3 is TGTGCCAGCAAGCGGGGGACAGGGCAAAACTATGGCTACACCTTC.

This clone appeared a few times. V is TRBV29-1 and J is TRBJ2-5, with 8 bases identical to TRBD2. The CDR3 has 12 amino acids. Germline-derived CDR1 and CDR2 are SQVTM and ANQGSEA. Trimming took 7 bases from V and 5 from J; bases not matched to a gene: 6. The CDR3: CSAKTSGETQYF. The CDR3 nucleotides are TGCAGCGCCAAAACTAGCGGCGAGACCCAGTACTTC.

The chain couples TRBV27 to TRBJ2-1, with TRBD2 identical over 10 bases. The V gene end was trimmed by 6 bases and the J gene end by 3 bases; junction bases not matched to a gene: 5. CDR1 MNHEY and CDR2 SMNVEV come from the germline V gene (reference sequence). There are 15 residues in the CDR3. CDR3 in amino acids: CASSSGLAVYNEQFF. The CDR3 DNA reads as TGTGCCAGCAGCAGCGGACTAGCGGTCTACAATGAGCAGTTCTTC.

A few counts support this clone. This sequence joins TRBV9 and TRBJ2-3; 8 positions agree with TRBD1. CDR1 and CDR2 (germline): SGDLS, YYNGEE. CDR3 length: 15 residues. Trimming removed 5 bases from V and 0 bases from J; junction bases left unmatched: 5. This chain's CDR3 is CASSWWDRSTDTQYF. The CDR3, as DNA: TGTGCCAGCAGTTGGTGGGACAGGAGCACAGATACGCAGTATTTT. Using reference TRBV9 and TRBJ2-3 for the parts outside the CDR3, the full variable domain is DSGVTQTPKHLITATGQRVTLRCSPRSGDLSVYWYQQSLDQGLQFLIQYYNGEERAKGNILERFSAQQFPDLHSELNLSSLELGDSALYFCASSWWDRSTDTQYFGPGTRLTVL.

This chain links TRBV6-5 with TRBJ2-2; TRBD1 might be the D (6 bases). CDR3 length: 15 amino acids. V was trimmed by 10 bases and J by 2 bases, leaving 17 bases between them. In germline, CDR1 is MNHEY, CDR2 SVGAGI. In DNA, the CDR3 is TGTGCCACCCATATCGGGACATTAAACACCGGGGAGCTGTTTTTT. Translation gives CATHIGTLNTGELFF.

The chain links TRBV5-1 to TRBJ2-2; 10 bases map to TRBD1. There are 15 residues in the CDR3. V was pared by 3 bases and J by 6 bases, with 5 bases of the junction left unmatched. CDR1 is SGHRS and CDR2 is YFSETQ in the germline V gene. CDR3 protein: CASSSRTGGPGELFF. In DNA form, the CDR3 reads TGCGCCAGCAGCTCCCGGACAGGGGGGCCCGGGGAGCTGTTTTTT.

There are a few counts of this clone. The J gene is TRBJ1-5, the V gene TRBV7-2; D unresolved. V was shortened by 7 bases and J by 9 bases, with 13 bases between the two germline ends. The CDR3 sequence is 12 residues long. Germline CDR1 and CDR2: SGHTA and FQGNSA. CDR3 in DNA: TGTGCCAGCACCCTAGAGGTCGGGCCCCAGCATTTT. Translated: CASTLEVGPQHF.

This chain links TRBV5-4 with TRBJ2-2, with 9 bases matching TRBD1. This CDR3 spans 16 amino acids. Germline V gene sequence: CDR1 SGHNT, CDR2 YYREEE (reference sequence). The J segment lost 1 base and the V segment lost 4 bases, leaving 5 bases of the junction unmatched. The CDR3 loop reads CASSTDRGWNTGELFF. In DNA, the CDR3 is TGTGCCAGCAGCACGGACAGGGGCTGGAACACCGGGGAGCTGTTTTTT.

The chain joins TRBV11-2 to TRBJ2-3; a possible D gene is TRBD1 (5 bases). The V end lost 2 bases, the J end lost 1 base, and 7 bases lay between the germline ends. CDR3 length: 14 residues. Per germline, CDR1 SGHAT and CDR2 FQNNGV. CDR3 nucleotide sequence: TGTGCCAGCAGCTTAACGACAGGCACAGATACGCAGTATTTT. This gives the protein CASSLTTGTDTQYF. Together with reference TRBV11-2 and TRBJ2-3, the CDR3 gives the full variable domain: EAGVAQSPRYKIIEKRQSVAFWCNPISGHATLYWYQQILGQGPKLLIQFQNNGVVDDSQLPKDRFSAERLKGVDSTLKIQPAKLEDSAVYLCASSLTTGTDTQYFGPGTRLTVL.

The table lists this clone with a few counts. This chain joins TRBV29-1 and TRBJ2-1; 7 bases match TRBD2. This CDR3 contains 15 residues. CDR1 SQVTM and CDR2 ANQGSEA come from the germline V gene. V dropped 8 bases and J dropped 1; count of bases not matched to a gene: 11. CDR3 residues: CSSRPGLGSYNEQFF. In DNA, the CDR3 is TGCAGCTCCCGTCCTGGACTAGGATCCTACAATGAGCAGTTCTTC.

The chain links TRBV6-1 to TRBJ1-6; tentative D call: TRBD1 (5 bases). The germline CDR1 and CDR2 sequences are MNHNS and SASEGT. This CDR3 is 16 amino acids long. V was pared by 0 bases and J by 7 bases, with 13 bases between. This chain's CDR3 is CASSEAQGRRNSPLHF. The CDR3 DNA reads TGTGCCAGCAGTGAAGCGCAGGGACGGCGGAATTCACCCCTCCACTTT.

The chain uses TRBV30 and TRBJ2-5, with a weak D call TRBD1 (6 bases). The last part of the DNA fits TRBJ2-7 better; the J call may be wrong. The CDR3 runs to 11 residues. The germline V gene has CDR1 GTSNPN and CDR2 SVGIG (reference sequence). DNA for the CDR3: TGTGCCTGGAGACAGGGATACGAGCAGTACTTC. It translates to CAWRQGYEQYF.

This clone was counted only a few times. This rearrangement joins TRBV6-1 to TRBJ2-7, with TRBD2 matching 8 bases. Germline lookup yields CDR1 MNHNS and CDR2 SASEGT. The junction had 10 bases not matched to a gene; V was cut back by 8 bases and J by 4 bases. The CDR3 is 14 residues long. DNA for the CDR3: TGTGCCAGCCGGGGACTAGTGCTTCCGTACGAGCAGTACTTC. This gives the protein CASRGLVLPYEQYF.

This chain joins TRBV7-2 and TRBJ1-5, with D possibly matching TRBD1 (6 bases). The CDR3 is made up of 15 amino acids. Trimming left V 4 bases short and J 0 bases short, with 10 bases between. Per the germline V gene, CDR1 is SGHTA and CDR2 is FQGNSA. CDR3: CASSSDRYSNQPQHF. CDR3 DNA: TGTGCCAGCAGCTCTGACAGGTATAGCAATCAGCCCCAGCATTTT.

The sample holds a few counts of this clone. The V gene is TRBV6-5, the J gene TRBJ1-2; no clear D. Germline lookup yields CDR1 MNHEY and CDR2 SVGAGI. Trimming left V 2 bases short and J 0 bases short, with 10 bases between. There are 15 residues in the CDR3. The CDR3 here is CASSYAGIANYGYTF. The CDR3 DNA reads TGTGCCAGCAGTTACGCGGGCATAGCTAACTATGGCTACACCTTC.

The V and J genes are TRBV5-1 and TRBJ2-1, with D unresolved. The CDR3 contains 16 residues. Deletions cut 4 bases from V and 0 bases from J, with 14 bases between. The germline CDR1 and CDR2 sequences are SGHRS and YFSETQ. CDR3 protein: CASSMGNPFSYNEQFF. The CDR3 bases are TGCGCCAGCAGCATGGGGAATCCCTTCTCCTACAATGAGCAGTTCTTC.

The V call is TRBV27, the J call TRBJ2-7; TRBD2 aligns across 7 bases. The germline V gene encodes CDR1 MNHEY and CDR2 SMNVEV (reference sequence). With 3 bases clipped from V and 6 bases from J, the junction kept 2 bases outside the gene matches. CDR3 size: 12 residues. The CDR3 protein is CASSFSGGEQYF. In nucleotides, the CDR3 is TGTGCCAGCAGTTTTTCGGGGGGCGAGCAGTACTTC.

Concerning this clone: The junction does not match germline at one end; this may be a read error. The V gene is TRBV4-2, the J gene TRBJ2-3; 7 positions match TRBD2. The CDR3 runs 14 residues. Germline loops: CDR1 LGHNA, CDR2 YNFKEQ. The CDR3 coding sequence is TGTGCCAGCAGCCAAGAGACGACGGCGGGAGTCCCCACGTTT. Its translation: CASSQETTAGVPTF.

The chain joins TRBV9 to TRBJ1-3, with D hard to call. The CDR3 spans 13 residues. The ends were cut back, 0 bases at V and 5 bases at J, with 6 bases in the middle. CDR1 is SGDLS, CDR2 YYNGEE, per germline. CDR3 DNA sequence: TGTGCCAGCAGCGTAGCTGAAAGAAACACCATATATTTT. It yields the protein CASSVAERNTIYF. The full variable domain, with the rest looked up from reference TRBV9 and TRBJ1-3, is DSGVTQTPKHLITATGQRVTLRCSPRSGDLSVYWYQQSLDQGLQFLIQYYNGEERAKGNILERFSAQQFPDLHSELNLSSLELGDSALYFCASSVAERNTIYFGEGSWLTVV.

J is TRBJ1-5 and V is TRBV6-5; no clear D gene. The CDR3 covers 13 residues. V was shortened by 6 bases and J by 8 bases, with 14 bases between the two germline ends. Germline-derived CDR1 and CDR2 are MNHEY and SVGAGI. This CDR3 reads CASSPDRREPQHF. In DNA form, the CDR3 reads TGTGCCAGCAGCCCCGATCGGCGGGAGCCCCAGCATTTT.

The chain recombines TRBV7-8 with TRBJ2-7; possible D gene TRBD1, 6 bases. The CDR3 covers 13 residues. V lost 5 bases to trimming and J lost 2 bases, with 10 bases between them. The germline V gene has CDR1 SGHVS and CDR2 FQNEAQ. CDR3 loop: CASSTRTAYEQYF. In nucleotides, the CDR3 is TGTGCCAGCAGCACACGGACAGCCTACGAGCAGTACTTC.